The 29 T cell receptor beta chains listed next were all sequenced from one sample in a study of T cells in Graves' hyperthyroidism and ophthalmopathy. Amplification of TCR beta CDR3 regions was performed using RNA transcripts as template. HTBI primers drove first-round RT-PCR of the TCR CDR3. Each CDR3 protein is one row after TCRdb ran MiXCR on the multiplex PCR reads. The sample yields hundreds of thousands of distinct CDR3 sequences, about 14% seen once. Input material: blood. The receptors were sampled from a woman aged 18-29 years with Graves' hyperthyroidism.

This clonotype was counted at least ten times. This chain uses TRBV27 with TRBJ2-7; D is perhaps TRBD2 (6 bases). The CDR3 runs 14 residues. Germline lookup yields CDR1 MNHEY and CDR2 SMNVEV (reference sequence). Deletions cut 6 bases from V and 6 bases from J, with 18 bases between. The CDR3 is CASRSGRRAREQYF. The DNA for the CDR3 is TGTGCCAGCAGATCGGGTAGGAGGGCTCGCGAGCAGTACTTC.

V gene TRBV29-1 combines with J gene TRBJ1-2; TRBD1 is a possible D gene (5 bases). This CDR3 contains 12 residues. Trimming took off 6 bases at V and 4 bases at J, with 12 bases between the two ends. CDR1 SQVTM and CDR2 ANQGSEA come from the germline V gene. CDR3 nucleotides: TGCAGCGTGGGGGGAGACATCTATGGCTACACCTTC. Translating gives CSVGGDIYGYTF.

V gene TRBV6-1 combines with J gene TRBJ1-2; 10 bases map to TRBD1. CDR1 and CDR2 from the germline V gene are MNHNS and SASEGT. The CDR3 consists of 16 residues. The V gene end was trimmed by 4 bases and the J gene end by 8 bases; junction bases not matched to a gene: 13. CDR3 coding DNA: TGTGCCAGCAGTGGCTCAGCCGGGACAGGGGCGGGCGGCTACACCTTC. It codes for CASSGSAGTGAGGYTF.

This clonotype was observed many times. The CDR3 DNA reads TGCAGTGCTAGCTACCTGACTACGGCTAGCGGGAGAATCCTTAATGAGCAGTTCTTC. Translated, it gives CSASYLTTASGRILNEQFF. The chain has TRBV20-1 and TRBJ2-1, with 10 positions matching TRBD2. J lost 7 bases, V lost 3 bases, and 21 bases had no gene match. Per the germline V gene, CDR1 is DFQATT and CDR2 is SNEGSKA (reference sequence). The CDR3 has 19 residues.

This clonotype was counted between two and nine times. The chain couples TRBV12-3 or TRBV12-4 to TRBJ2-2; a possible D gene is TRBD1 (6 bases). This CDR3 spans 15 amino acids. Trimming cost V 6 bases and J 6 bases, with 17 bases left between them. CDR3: CASSPGHRESGELFF. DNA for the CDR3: TGTGCCAGCAGCCCGGGACACCGGGAATCCGGGGAGCTGTTTTTT.

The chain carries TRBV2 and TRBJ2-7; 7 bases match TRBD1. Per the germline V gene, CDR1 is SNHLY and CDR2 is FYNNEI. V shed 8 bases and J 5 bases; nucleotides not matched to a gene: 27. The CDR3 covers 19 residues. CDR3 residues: CASPSAPPPGQPIGDEQYF. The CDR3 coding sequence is TGTGCCAGCCCTTCGGCCCCCCCCCCGGGACAGCCTATCGGGGACGAGCAGTACTTC.

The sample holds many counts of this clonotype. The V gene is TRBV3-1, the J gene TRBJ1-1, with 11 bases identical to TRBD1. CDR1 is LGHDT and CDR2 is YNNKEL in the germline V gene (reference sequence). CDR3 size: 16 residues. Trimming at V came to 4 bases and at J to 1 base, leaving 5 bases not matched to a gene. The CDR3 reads CASSPWTGGPNTEAFF. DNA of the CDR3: TGTGCCAGCAGCCCTTGGACAGGGGGCCCGAACACTGAAGCTTTCTTT.

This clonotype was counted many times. CDR3 sequence: CASRGTGDSNQPQHF. CDR3 DNA sequence: TGTGCCAGCAGGGGGACAGGGGATAGCAATCAGCCCCAGCATTTT. The chain joins TRBV2 to TRBJ1-5, with 10 positions matching TRBD1. CDR3 length: 15 amino acids. Germline V CDR1 and CDR2: SNHLY, FYNNEI. The V segment lost 6 bases and the J segment 0 bases; nucleotides outside the gene matches: 2.

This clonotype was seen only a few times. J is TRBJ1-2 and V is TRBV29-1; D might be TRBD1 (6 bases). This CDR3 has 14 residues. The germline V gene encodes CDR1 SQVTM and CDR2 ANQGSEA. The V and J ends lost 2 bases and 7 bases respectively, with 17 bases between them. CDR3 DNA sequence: TGCAGCGTTGAACCGGGACATGATTTTCCTGGCTACACCTTC. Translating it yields CSVEPGHDFPGYTF. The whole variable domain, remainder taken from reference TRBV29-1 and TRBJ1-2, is SAVISQKPSRDICQRGTSLTIQCQVDSQVTMMFWYRQQPGQSLTLIATANQGSEATYESGFVIDKFPISRPNLTFSTLTVSNMSPEDSSIYLCSVEPGHDFPGYTFGSGTRLTVV.

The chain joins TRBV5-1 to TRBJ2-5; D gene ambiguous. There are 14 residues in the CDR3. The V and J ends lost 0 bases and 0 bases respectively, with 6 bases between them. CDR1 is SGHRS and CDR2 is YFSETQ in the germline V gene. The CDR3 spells CASSLGANQETQYF. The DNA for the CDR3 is TGCGCCAGCAGCTTGGGAGCCAACCAAGAGACCCAGTACTTC.

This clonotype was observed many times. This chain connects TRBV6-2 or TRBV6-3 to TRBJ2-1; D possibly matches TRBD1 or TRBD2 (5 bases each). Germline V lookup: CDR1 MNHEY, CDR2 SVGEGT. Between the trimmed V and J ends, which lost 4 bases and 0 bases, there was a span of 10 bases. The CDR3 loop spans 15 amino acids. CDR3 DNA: TGTGCCAGCAGTTTGGGACCTCCCTCCTACAATGAGCAGTTCTTC. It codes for CASSLGPPSYNEQFF.

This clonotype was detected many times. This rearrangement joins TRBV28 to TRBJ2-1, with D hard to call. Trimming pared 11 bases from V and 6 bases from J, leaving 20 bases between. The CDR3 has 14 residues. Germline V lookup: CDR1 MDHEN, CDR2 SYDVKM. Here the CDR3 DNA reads TGTGCCTCCAGCCCGGAGCGCCCTGTCAATGAGCAGTTCTTC. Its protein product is CASSPERPVNEQFF.

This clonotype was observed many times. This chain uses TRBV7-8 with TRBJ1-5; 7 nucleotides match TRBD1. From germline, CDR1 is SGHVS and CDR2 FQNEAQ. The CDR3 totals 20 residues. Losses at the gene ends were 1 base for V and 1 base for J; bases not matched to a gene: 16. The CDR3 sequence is CASSLGVRDRPIFSNQPQHF. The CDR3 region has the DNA TGTGCCAGCAGCTTAGGAGTCCGGGACAGACCGATCTTCAGCAATCAGCCCCAGCATTTT.

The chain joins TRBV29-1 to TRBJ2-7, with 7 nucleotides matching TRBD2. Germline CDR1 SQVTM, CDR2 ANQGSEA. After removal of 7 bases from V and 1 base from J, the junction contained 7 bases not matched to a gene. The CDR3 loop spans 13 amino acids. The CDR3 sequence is CSAQLAPSYEQYF. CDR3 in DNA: TGCAGCGCCCAACTAGCGCCTTCCTACGAGCAGTACTTC.

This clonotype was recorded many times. In DNA, the CDR3 is TGTGCCAGCAGCTTAGAAAGGACAGGGACCTACGAGCAGTACTTC. Its protein product is CASSLERTGTYEQYF. The chain uses TRBV13 and TRBJ2-7, with TRBD1 matching 8 bases. CDR1 PRHDT and CDR2 FYEKMQ come from the germline V gene (reference sequence). V trimming: 1 base; J trimming: 2 bases; junction bases outside the gene matches: 4. This CDR3 is 15 amino acids long.

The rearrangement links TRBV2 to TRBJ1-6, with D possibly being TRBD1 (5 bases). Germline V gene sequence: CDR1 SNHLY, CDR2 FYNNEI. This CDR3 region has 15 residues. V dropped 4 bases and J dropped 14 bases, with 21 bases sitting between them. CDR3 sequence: CASSVRTGPGWALHF. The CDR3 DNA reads TGTGCCAGCAGTGTCAGGACGGGACCTGGTTGGGCCCTCCACTTT.

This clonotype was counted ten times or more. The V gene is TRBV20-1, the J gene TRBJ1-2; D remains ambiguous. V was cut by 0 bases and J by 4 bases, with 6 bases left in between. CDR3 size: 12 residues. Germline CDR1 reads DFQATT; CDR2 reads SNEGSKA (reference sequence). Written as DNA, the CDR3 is TGCAGTGCTAGAGATCCGGTCTATGGCTACACCTTC. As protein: CSARDPVYGYTF.

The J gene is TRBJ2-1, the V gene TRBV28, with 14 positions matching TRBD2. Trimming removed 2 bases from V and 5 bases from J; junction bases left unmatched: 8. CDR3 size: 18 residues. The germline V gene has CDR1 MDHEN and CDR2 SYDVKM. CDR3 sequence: CASSLPGLAGGTHNEQFF. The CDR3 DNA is TGTGCCAGCAGTTTACCTGGACTAGCGGGAGGAACCCACAATGAGCAGTTCTTC.

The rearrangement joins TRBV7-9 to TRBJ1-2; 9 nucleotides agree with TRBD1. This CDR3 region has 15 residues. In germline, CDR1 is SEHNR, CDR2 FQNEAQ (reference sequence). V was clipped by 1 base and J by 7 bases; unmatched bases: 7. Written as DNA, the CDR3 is TGTGCCAGCAGCTTAGGACCGGACAGGGGATCTGGCTACACCTTC. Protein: CASSLGPDRGSGYTF. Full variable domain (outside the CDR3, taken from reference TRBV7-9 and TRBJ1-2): DTGVSQNPRHKITKRGQNVTFRCDPISEHNRLYWYRQTLGQGPEFLTYFQNEAQLEKSRLLSDRFSAERPKGSFSTLEIQRTEQGDSAMYLCASSLGPDRGSGYTFGSGTRLTVV.

CDR3 region: CASSLVGTTPGDTQYF. DNA of the CDR3: TGTGCCAGCAGCTTGGTTGGGACCACCCCCGGAGATACGCAGTATTTT. V usage is TRBV7-9 and J usage is TRBJ2-3; either TRBD1 or TRBD2 may fit D (5 bases each). Trimming removed 3 bases at V and 5 bases at J, with 18 bases between. This CDR3 spans 16 amino acids. Germline lookup yields CDR1 SEHNR and CDR2 FQNEAQ (reference sequence).

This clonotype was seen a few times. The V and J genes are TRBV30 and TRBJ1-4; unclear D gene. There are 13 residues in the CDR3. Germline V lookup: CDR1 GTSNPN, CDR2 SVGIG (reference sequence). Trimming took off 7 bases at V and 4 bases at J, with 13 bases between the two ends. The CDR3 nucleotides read TGTGCCTCTATCACAGAGATTAATGAAAAACTGTTTTTT. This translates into CASITEINEKLFF.

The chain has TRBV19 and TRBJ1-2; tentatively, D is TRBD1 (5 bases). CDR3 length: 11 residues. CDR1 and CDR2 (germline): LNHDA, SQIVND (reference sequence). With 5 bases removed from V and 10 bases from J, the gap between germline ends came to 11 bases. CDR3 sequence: CASSPGPIYTF. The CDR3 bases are TGTGCCAGTAGTCCGGGACCAATCTACACCTTC.

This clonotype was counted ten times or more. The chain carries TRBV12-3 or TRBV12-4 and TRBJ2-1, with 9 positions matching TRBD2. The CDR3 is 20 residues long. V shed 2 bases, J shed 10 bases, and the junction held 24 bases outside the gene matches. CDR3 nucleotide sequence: TGTGCCAGCAGTTTATATGGCGGGGCCGCTTGGCCTAGCGGGGAAGTCGAGCAGTTCTTC. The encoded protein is CASSLYGGAAWPSGEVEQFF.

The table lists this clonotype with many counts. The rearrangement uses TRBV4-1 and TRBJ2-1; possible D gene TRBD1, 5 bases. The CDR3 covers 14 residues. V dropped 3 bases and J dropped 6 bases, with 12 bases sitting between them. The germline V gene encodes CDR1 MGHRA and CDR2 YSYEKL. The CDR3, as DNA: TGCGCCAGCAGCCATTCAGGGTCCGTCAATGAGCAGTTCTTC. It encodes CASSHSGSVNEQFF.

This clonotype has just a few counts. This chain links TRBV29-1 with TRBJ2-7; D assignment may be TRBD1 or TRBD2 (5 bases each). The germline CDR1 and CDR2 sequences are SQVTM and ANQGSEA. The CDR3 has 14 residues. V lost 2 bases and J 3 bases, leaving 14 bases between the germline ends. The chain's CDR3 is CSVERTGPLYEQYF. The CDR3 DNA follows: TGCAGCGTTGAACGGACGGGACCCCTCTACGAGCAGTACTTC.

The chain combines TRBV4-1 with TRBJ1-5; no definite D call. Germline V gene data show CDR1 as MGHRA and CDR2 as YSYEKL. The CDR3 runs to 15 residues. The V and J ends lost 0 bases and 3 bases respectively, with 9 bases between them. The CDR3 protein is CASSQEGFDNQPQHF. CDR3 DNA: TGCGCCAGCAGCCAAGAGGGGTTTGACAATCAGCCCCAGCATTTT.

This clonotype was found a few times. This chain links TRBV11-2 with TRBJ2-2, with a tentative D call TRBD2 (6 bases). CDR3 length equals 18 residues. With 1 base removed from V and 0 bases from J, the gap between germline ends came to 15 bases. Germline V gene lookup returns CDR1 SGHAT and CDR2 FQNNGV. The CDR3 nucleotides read TGTGCCAGCAGCTTAGGGAAGTTACTAGCAGCGAACACCGGGGAGCTGTTTTTT. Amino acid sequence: CASSLGKLLAANTGELFF.

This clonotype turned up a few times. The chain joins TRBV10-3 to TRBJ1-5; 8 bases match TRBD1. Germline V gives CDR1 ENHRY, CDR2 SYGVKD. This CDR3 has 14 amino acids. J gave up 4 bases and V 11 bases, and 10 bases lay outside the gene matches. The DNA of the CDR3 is TGTGCCGCAGGAACTCAGGGGGCGAATCAGCCCCAGCATTTT. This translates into CAAGTQGANQPQHF.

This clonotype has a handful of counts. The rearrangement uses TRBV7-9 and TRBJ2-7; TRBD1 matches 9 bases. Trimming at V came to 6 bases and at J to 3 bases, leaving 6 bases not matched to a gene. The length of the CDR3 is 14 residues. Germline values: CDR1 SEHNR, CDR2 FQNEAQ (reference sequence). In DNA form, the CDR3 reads TGTGCCAGCAGTGGGGACAGGGTGGGCTACGAGCAGTACTTC. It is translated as CASSGDRVGYEQYF.